This T cell receptor beta chain was identified during a study of tumor-infiltrating lymphocytes in primary liver carcinoma. About the study: Patients, male and female, were 30 to 69 years old.

V was clipped by 7 bases and J by 3 bases, with 9 bases between them. From germline, CDR1 is SQVTM and CDR2 ANQGSEA. This CDR3 contains 12 residues. The tissue used was unsorted bulk material of about 19-33 mg. RNA and DNA were co-extracted from it with the AllPrep DNA/RNA mini kit. Chronic HBV infection was present in the patients, who were treatment-naive. The researchers produced TCR beta cDNA from approximately 0.45 ug total RNA with a constant-region primer. Slightly modified ARM-PCR with three nested multiplex PCR rounds yielded TCR beta libraries. In the first two PCR rounds, TRBV1-TRBV30 forward primers were paired with a C-beta reverse primer, and each round lasted approximately 10 cycles. TCRdb re-called the multiplex PCR reads with MiXCR, one entry per CDR3 protein. Here the sample spans over 95,000 distinct CDR3 sequences, about 70% being singletons. This clonotype counts as medium-sized. What it recognizes is unknown.

Study results and caveats: Blood trailed tumors significantly in top-250-clone fraction (p = 0.039).

V usage is TRBV29-1 and J usage is TRBJ2-2; D is undetermined. This receptor was identified in an older woman with primary liver carcinoma and hepatitis B virus infection. Material for sequencing was liver tumor tissue from sampling region 5. Subset defined: tumor region T5, tumor centre. The CDR3 bases are TGCAGCGCACCAGAACACACCGGGGAGCTGTTTTTT. Residues: CSAPEHTGELFF.